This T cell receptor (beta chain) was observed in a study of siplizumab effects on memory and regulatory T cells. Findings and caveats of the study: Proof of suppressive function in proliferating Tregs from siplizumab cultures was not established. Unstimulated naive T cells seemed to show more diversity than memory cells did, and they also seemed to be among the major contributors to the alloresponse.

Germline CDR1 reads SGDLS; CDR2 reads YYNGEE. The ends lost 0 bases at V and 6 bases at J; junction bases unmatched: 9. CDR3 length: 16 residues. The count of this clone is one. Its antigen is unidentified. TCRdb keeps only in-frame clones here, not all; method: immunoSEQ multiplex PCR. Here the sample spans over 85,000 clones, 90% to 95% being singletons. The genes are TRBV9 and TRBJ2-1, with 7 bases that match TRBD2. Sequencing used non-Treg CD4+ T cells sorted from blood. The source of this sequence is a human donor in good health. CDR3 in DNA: TGTGCCAGCAGCGTAGACCCCGGGGGGAGACTCAATGAGCAGTTCTTC. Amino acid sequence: CASSVDPGGRLNEQFF.